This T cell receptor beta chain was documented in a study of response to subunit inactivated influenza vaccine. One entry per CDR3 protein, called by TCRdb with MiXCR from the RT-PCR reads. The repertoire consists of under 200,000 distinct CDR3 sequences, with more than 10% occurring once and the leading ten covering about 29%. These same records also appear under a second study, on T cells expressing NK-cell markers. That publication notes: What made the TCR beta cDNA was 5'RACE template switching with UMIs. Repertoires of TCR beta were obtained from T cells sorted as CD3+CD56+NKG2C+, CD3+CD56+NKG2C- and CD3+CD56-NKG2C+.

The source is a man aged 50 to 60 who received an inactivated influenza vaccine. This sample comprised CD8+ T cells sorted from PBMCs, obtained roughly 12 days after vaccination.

CDR3 bases: TGTGCCAGCAGTTTCAGCGGACCCACCGGGGATGAGCAGTTCTTC. It is translated as CASSFSGPTGDEQFF. The chain recombines TRBV28 with TRBJ2-1; D possibly corresponds to TRBD2 (5 bases). V lost 3 bases and J lost 8, with 17 bases in between. From germline, CDR1 is MDHEN and CDR2 SYDVKM. This CDR3 region has 15 residues.